This is a list of T cell receptor beta chains from one sample in a study of cytomegalovirus exposure and HLA in healthy donors. Produced via immunoSEQ multiplex PCR; TCRdb's table is partial and in-frame only. The top ten hold less than 3% of the sample, which has 200,000 to 250,000 clones, about 81% seen once. The sequencing sample was made of PBMCs. The receptors were gathered from a woman between 40 and 50 years old in good health and CMV-seronegative. The CDR3 runs from the conserved cysteine through the conserved F or W. The D gene is left open where the match is weak. Not every row has a clone size; where given, it reads once, few, many or a size class.

J | D | size | V | CDR3 | DNA
TRBJ2-5 | . | . | TRBV10-2 | CASSVVLMETQYF | TGCGCCAGCAGTGTTGTCCTAATGGAGACCCAGTACTTC
TRBJ1-6 | TRBD1 | . | TRBV19 | CASSSGQGLHPLHF | TGTGCCAGTAGCTCCGGACAGGGACTACATCCCCTCCACTTT
TRBJ2-5 | . | . | TRBV10-1 | CASSDERQETQYF | TGCGCCAGCAGTGATGAGAGACAAGAGACCCAGTACTTC
TRBJ2-7 | TRBD1 | . | TRBV23-1 | CASSPGQGKYEQYF | TGCGCCAGCAGTCCGGGACAGGGAAAATACGAGCAGTACTTC
TRBJ2-1 | TRBD1 | . | TRBV18 | CASSPPLGTGGYEQFF | TGTGCCAGCTCACCACCGCTCGGGACAGGGGGCTATGAGCAGTTCTTC
TRBJ2-7 | . | . | TRBV7-2 | CASSLMTADLTYEQYF | TGTGCCAGCAGCTTAATGACGGCGGACTTAACCTACGAGCAGTACTTC
TRBJ2-3 | . | . | TRBV19 | CASSTGHPTDTQYF | TGTGCCAGTAGTACGGGACATCCCACAGATACGCAGTATTTT
TRBJ2-1 | . | . | TRBV30 | CAWRANNEQFF | TGTGCCTGGAGAGCTAACAATGAGCAGTTCTTC
TRBJ2-2 | TRBD1 | . | TRBV6-4 | CASSDQGATGELFF | TGTGCCAGCAGTGACCAGGGGGCCACCGGGGAGCTGTTTTTT
TRBJ2-7 | TRBD1 | . | TRBV27 | CASSPTLGQGKNYEQYF | TGTGCCAGCAGTCCAACTCTCGGACAGGGAAAAAACTACGAGCAGTACTTC
TRBJ2-3 | TRBD1 | once | TRBV27 | CASSSTGELATDTQYF | TGTGCCAGCAGTTCGACAGGGGAACTGGCCACAGATACGCAGTATTTT
TRBJ2-7 | TRBD2 | . | TRBV30 | CAWSVSGSYEQYF | TGTGCCTGGAGTGTAAGCGGGAGCTACGAGCAGTACTTC
TRBJ1-5 | . | few | TRBV7-9 | CASSLGTGMLVHQPQHF | TGTGCCAGCAGCTTAGGCACGGGGATGCTCGTACATCAGCCCCAGCATTTT
TRBJ2-7 | . | . | TRBV14 | CASSMVGAPTRRYF | TGTGCCAGCAGCATGGTGGGAGCCCCCACAAGGCGGTACTTC
TRBJ1-1 | . | . | TRBV2 | CASSVSARGTEAFF | TGTGCCAGCAGTGTCTCGGCGCGGGGCACTGAAGCTTTCTTT
TRBJ2-1 | . | . | TRBV5-1 | CASSLARASYNEQFF | TGCGCCAGCAGCTTGGCCAGGGCCTCTTACAATGAGCAGTTCTTC
TRBJ1-1 | . | . | TRBV29-1 | CSVEPHMNTEAFF | TGCAGCGTTGAACCACACATGAACACTGAAGCTTTCTTT
TRBJ1-2 | . | . | TRBV27 | CASSRSRQYYGYTF | TGTGCCAGCAGTCGGTCTAGACAGTACTATGGCTACACCTTC
TRBJ2-2 | TRBD1 | . | TRBV19 | CASRQGSDTGELFF | TGTGCCAGTAGACAGGGGTCGGACACCGGGGAGCTGTTTTTT
TRBJ1-1 | . | . | TRBV6-5 | CATYRAVNTEAFF | TGTGCCACTTACAGGGCGGTGAACACTGAAGCTTTCTTT
TRBJ2-1 | TRBD2 | . | TRBV27 | CASSLGLAGNNEQFF | TGTGCCAGCAGTTTGGGACTAGCGGGTAACAATGAGCAGTTCTTC
TRBJ1-3 | . | . | TRBV9 | CASSVGALPPGNTIYF | TGTGCCAGCAGCGTAGGGGCCCTGCCCCCTGGAAACACCATATATTTT
TRBJ2-5 | . | once | TRBV5-1 | CASSPGLQETQYF | TGCGCCAGCAGCCCGGGACTCCAAGAGACCCAGTACTTC
TRBJ2-3 | . | . | TRBV5-1 | CASSPTSRTSTDTQYF | TGCGCCAGCAGCCCAACCTCCCGTACTAGCACAGATACGCAGTATTTT
TRBJ1-1 | TRBD1 | . | TRBV19 | CASSIASWTGVNTEAFF | TGTGCCAGTAGTATTGCTTCGTGGACAGGGGTGAACACTGAAGCTTTCTTT
TRBJ1-4 | TRBD1 | . | TRBV5-1 | CASSSGGSNEKLFF | TGCGCCAGCAGCTCAGGGGGTTCTAATGAAAAACTGTTTTTT
TRBJ2-1 | . | few | TRBV10-1 | CASSEGSGKGLYNEQFF | TGCGCCAGCAGTGAGGGCTCAGGGAAGGGCCTTTACAATGAGCAGTTCTTC